This TCR beta chain was captured by sequencing in a study of T cells in localized non-small cell lung cancer (dated by TCRdb to 2019 to 2021). Background on the whole study: T cell repertoires of about 230 early-stage NSCLC patients were analyzed, with tumors being compared against uninvolved tumor-adjacent lungs. Of the NSCLC patients, 120 to 150 were male and 85 to 110 were female, and the mean age was around 70 years. All 240 or so NSCLC patients in the cohort were treatment-naive and had localized lung tumors that were resected.

Its CDR3 holds 14 amino acids, cysteine through phenylalanine. Only the CDR3 part of the read is kept: 42 bases, read in frame from the first base. TCR beta CDR3 regions were sequenced from DNA using the immunoSEQ Assay. As for how the authors treated the data: To compute T cell density, TCR beta template counts were normalized to usable DNA, which was estimated by amplifying housekeeping genes. Richness was estimated using the preseqR package, with extrapolation to 400,000 templates for PBMC samples and to 120,000 templates for tissue samples. Clonality was taken to be one minus Pielou's evenness. To identify tissue-enriched TCRs, differential abundance testing was run on productive amino-acid clonotypes with a minimum total count of 5 and an alpha of 0.1. The Jaccard Index and the Morisita Overlap Index were used to quantify repertoire overlap between compartments. GLIPH grouped TCR beta CDR3s together with public tetramer-defined viral CDR3s, and a viral motif had to include at least three viral sequences and also show V-gene enrichment. Entries here come from immuneACCESS through TCRdb and include only in-frame sequences with V and J called. Some clones fail to appear in such tables; in the studies checked, an unresolved V gene covers under half of the shortfall, and the cause of the remainder is unknown. V and J calls and clone size follow that table, whereas D and trimming were derived from the DNA. The sample data list about 1,700 clones, and roughly 25% of these were observed just once. Approximately 22% of the sample comes from the top ten.

The paper as a whole reports these results and caveats: Because the study design was exploratory, TCR variables were selected using unadjusted p-values without false-discovery rate correction. A median of around 57 of the top 100 tumor clones were detected in paired uninvolved adjacent lung, and 28 of these tumor clones were also found among the top 100 clones of the paired uninvolved adjacent lung. Longer overall survival was associated with higher blood T cell density, whereas shorter survival was associated with higher adjacent-lung clonality. Uninvolved tumor-adjacent lung showed the highest T cell clonality, higher than tumor, which suggests more focused antigenic responses in the uninvolved tumor-adjacent lung. Because multi-region tumor sequencing was not performed, intratumor heterogeneity could not be ruled out.

Uninvolved adjacent lung was sampled at least 2 cm away from the tumor margin, and two independent pathologists confirmed that the tissue had no atypia. At diagnosis, peripheral blood, uninvolved tumor-adjacent lung and tumor were collected and stored as a combination of fresh-frozen and FFPE material. A remark on this clone: What antigen it recognizes has not been identified. No base quality values were provided; no much bigger clone lies one nucleotide off.

This clonotype originated in a female donor over 55 with stage I lung adenocarcinoma. Specimen: normal lung tissue next to the tumor, collected before any cancer treatment. The chain employs TRBV1 and TRBJ1-1; the D call TRBD1 from the table was never checked on the DNA. TRBV1 is a documented pseudogene. CDR3 loop: CASSPSSQGTEAFF. Here is the DNA: TGCGCCAGCAGCCCCTCCTCACAGGGGACTGAAGCTTTCTTT.